This T cell receptor (beta chain) was recorded in a study of cytomegalovirus exposure and HLA in healthy donors (dated 2017 in TCRdb). In terms of the full investigation: An earlier analysis of 587 of the donors reported 276 Gb of sequence data and 95 million to 120 million unique TCR beta sequences obtained from about 179 million T cells. An early release that covered roughly 600 HLA-typed donors contained about 300 gigabases of sequencing data and 65 million to 100 million unique TCR sequences. Among the approximately 400 genotyped donors, approximately 81% belonged to the genetic ancestry cluster associated with self-reported Caucasian donors. The study was designed to test whether signatures of past pathogen exposure could be identified by cataloging public T cell receptors. The T cell repertoires of about 700 subjects were profiled by immunosequencing and related to cytomegalovirus serostatus. A separate validation cohort of roughly 130 different subjects was used in addition to the approximately 700-subject first cohort. To predict cytomegalovirus infection status, the study combined high-throughput TCR immunosequencing, statistical association of individual TCRs with disease status, and machine learning. A later analysis re-examined previously published TCR beta repertoires from more than 650 donors and added high-resolution HLA genotyping to investigate patterns of TCR occurrence. Rather than using new phenotypic data, the later analysis identified candidate immune exposures from TCR beta sequences and from how often those sequences occurred across donors. In an earlier analysis of around 540 of the donors, high-throughput TCR beta sequencing was used to judge whether each TCR beta V gene segment behaved as functional or pseudogenic. Alongside the repertoire data, information on donor age, sex, ethnicity and CMV serostatus was compiled. A later genetic analysis took genome-wide SNP genotypes for about 55% of the roughly 670 donors and used that subset as a discovery cohort. Every repertoire in the discovery cohort had been generated on one and the same sequencing platform. HLA typing included class I and class II loci at four-digit resolution. Typing coverage varied by locus: roughly 629-630 donors for A, B, C, DRB1 and DQB1; some 520 for DQA1; 606 for DPA1; around 450 for DPB1. A handful of DR-DQ haplotypes were handled as single units for association and clustering because linkage in the cohort was strong. Across 300 to 500 genotyped donors of the cohort, an average of about 250,000 unique TCR beta nucleotide sequences per donor were sequenced, and roughly 18% of those sequences were non-productive.

This clone has more than one count but fewer than ten. Its binding antigen is unknown. No base qualities exist here, and no much larger clone lies one base off it. Libraries were prepared through the immunoSEQ multiplex PCR assay. A mixture of 60 forward primers for TCR Vbeta segments and 13 reverse primers for TCR Jbeta segments was used in the multiplex PCR. A multiplex PCR assay on genomic DNA amplified the CDR3 region of rearranged TCR beta genes. On the Illumina HiSeq System, the amplified TCR beta libraries were sequenced as 87-base-pair reads. The authors processed their data as follows. A later analysis tallied roughly 80 million unique TCR beta chains across the 666 repertoires, and some 10 million of those chains were shared by two or more donors. To remove PCR and sequencing errors, raw reads were error-corrected and collapsed into unique sequences using a nearest-neighbor algorithm that merged closely related sequences. CDR3 sequences were aligned to IMGT reference sequences to assign V, D and J gene segments. For a sequence to be retained, at least a six-nucleotide match to both a V gene segment and a J gene segment was required. A rearrangement was called productive if the CDR3 had no stop codons and remained in frame with V and J, and every other rearrangement was called non-productive. Following IMGT convention, CDR3 was defined as the stretch from the second conserved V-encoded cysteine up to the conserved J-encoded phenylalanine. The earlier analysis of some 600 of the donors excluded sequences that lacked an unambiguous match to a single V gene segment. In an earlier analysis of about 590 of the donors, a V segment was called functional when productive rearrangements were above 56.7%, and segregating when the standard deviation between donors exceeded 5%. A statistical classification framework was developed to diagnose cytomegalovirus status using the catalog of TCR beta chain sequences. In a later analysis, V and J genes were assigned by comparing TCR nucleotide sequences against IMGT/GENE-DB human TR gene sequences. The TCRdist pipeline was used in a later analysis to assign CDR3 sequences and most-parsimonious VDJ recombination scenarios. In a later analysis, each TCR beta chain was defined by its CDR3 amino acid sequence together with its V-gene family, and reads without a unique V-gene family were excluded. A later analysis removed roughly 590 highly shared, low-generation-probability nucleotide sequences to deal with suspected cross-contamination and a sequencing artifact. A later analysis calculated a clonal expansion index for each public chain from normalized within-repertoire ranks of inferred template counts. Generation probabilities in a later analysis came from a VDJ recombination model fitted to out-of-frame rearrangements, and those results were checked against IGoR. Hypergeometric tests were used in a later analysis to score TCR-TCR, TCR-HLA and TCR-CMV co-occurrence, with a repertoire-size bias correction applied to the TCR pairs. In a later analysis, false discovery rates were estimated by permuting HLA or CMV assignments 20 times. A later analysis grouped co-occurring TCRs with DBSCAN, adding TCRdist sequence similarity when clustering within HLA-allele-positive subsets. Repertoires with fewer than 30,000 or more than 120,000 public chains were left out of co-occurrence clustering, as were five repertoires with anomalous nucleotide sharing. Sourced from immuneACCESS, this table was stored by TCRdb with only in-frame sequences that have V and J called. A share of the clones is absent; for the studies checked, an unresolved V gene accounts for under half, and the remainder has no known explanation. The D gene and trimming were derived from the DNA, and the V and J assignments and clone size from that table. The table for this sample lists 150,000 to 200,000 clones; over 75% of them were counted only once. The ten top clones hold approximately 8.5% of the sample.

General conclusions and limits of the study: A cluster of highly shared sequence variants was judged likely to represent a technical artifact of the sequencing pipeline. Strong co-occurrence of HLA alleles, especially DR and DQ, made assigning TCR associations to individual alleles difficult. Because some donors lacked HLA typing at each locus, the association tests relied only on the typed subset. In both the original and validation cohorts, the classifier was reported to diagnose cytomegalovirus status with high specificity and sensitivity. The only immune exposure information available for the cohort was CMV serostatus. A further reported finding was that TCR beta sequences accurately predicted the HLA-A and HLA-B alleles for most subjects in the first cohort. An association between a missense DCLRE1C variant and V-gene and J-gene trimming of TCR beta chains was found in a later genetic analysis and replicated in an independent cohort. A later analysis reported that several top co-occurrence clusters appeared linked to parvovirus B19, influenza, CMV and Epstein-Barr virus. In the study, around 160 TCR beta chains were listed as associated with cytomegalovirus. In a later analysis, the rate of TCR association differed among HLA loci, with DRB1 alleles having the most associated TCRs and HLA-C alleles having the fewest. According to a later genetic analysis, donors in an Asian-associated ancestry cluster had fewer N-insertions in productive TCRs than the roughly 660-donor mean. Some 16 rarely observed V segments, including chromosome 9 orphons, were excluded from the earlier analysis of several hundred of the donors because counts were too low. The 87-base-pair reads could not distinguish some IMGT-functional V segments, including TRBV6-2 and TRBV6-3, so those segments were excluded. Specific HLA alleles were associated with over 15,000 TCR beta sequences at a false discovery rate of 0.05 in a later analysis. Linkage disequilibrium might explain the correlated functional status among segregating V segments, but an unknown experimental factor could not be excluded. Sequencing depth was assumed to be roughly uniform across donors in the presence/absence analyses, though that assumption may not hold. In an earlier analysis of some 550 of the donors, most TCR beta V segments were observed in productive rearrangements about 87% or about 30% of the time, broadly matching IMGT annotations. In a later analysis, most CMV-associated TCR beta chains were found to appear HLA-restricted, with HLA associations seemingly driven largely by CMV exposure. In a later analysis, HLA-associated TCR beta chains were found to be more clonally expanded and to have lower generation probabilities than equally common non-associated chains. In vitro tests confirmed that a few of the cytomegalovirus-associated TCR beta chains recognize cytomegalovirus antigens. Only TCR beta chains were sequenced in this cohort, and the absence of alpha or paired-chain data limited detectable features. Across donors, most TCR sequences were observed very rarely, whereas some public TCRs were present in many individuals. The authors suggested that the approach could potentially be extended to other disease states and immunological phenotypes.

Relative to germline, V is missing 3 bases and J is missing 5 bases, with 3 bases of the junction outside any gene match. CDR1 and CDR2 were assigned from the germline V gene as MRHNA and SNTAGT. Taken from cysteine to phenylalanine, the CDR3 has 15 residues. CDR3 DNA is the only sequence kept; it has 45 bases, read in frame from the first base. The cohort consisted of some 670 healthy bone marrow donors. At the time of sampling, all cohort members were nominally healthy, though unrecorded immune exposures were likely present. The donor was CMV seropositive and was included in the group of 250 to 350 seropositive cohort members. A peripheral blood sample was provided by each donor, and peripheral blood mononuclear cells were used for TCR beta sequencing. Genomic DNA extraction from the blood cell samples was performed with the Qiagen DNeasy Blood Extraction Kit.

The sequenced sample consisted of PBMCs. Recombination linked TRBV6-4 to TRBJ2-3; 12 junctional bases match TRBD2. The receptor was isolated from a man aged 18 to 29 in good health and CMV-seropositive. The CDR3 sequence is CASSELAGGGDTQYF. In nucleotide form, the sequence is TGTGCCAGCAGTGAACTAGCGGGGGGAGGAGATACGCAGTATTTT.